The T cell receptor (beta chain) under discussion was sequenced for a study of blood T cell repertoires in COVID-19. Turning to the study itself: Acute and convalescent COVID-19 specimens originated in the United States, Italy and Spain. PBMCs, B-cell-depleted T cells, or T cells provided the cDNA or gDNA that made up the material.

In the authors' methods: The assay estimated nucleated cells by amplifying reference gene primers. Clones were sequenced by immunoSEQ multiplex PCR, and TCRdb holds only the in-frame ones, with some missing. V and J calls plus clone size are reproduced from that table; the DNA served to infer D and trimming. Of more than 80,000 clones listed, 80% are singletons. CDR3 size: 19 residues. V was shortened by 0 bases and J by 0 bases, with 18 bases between the two germline ends. Germline assignment: CDR1 LGHNA and CDR2 YNFKEQ. The sample comprised peripheral blood. The TCR originated in a human donor in a cohort sampled during active COVID-19. The J gene is TRBJ1-3, the V gene TRBV4-2; D ambiguous. CDR3 sequence: CASSQDSLLLAGSGNTIYF. Written as DNA, the CDR3 is TGTGCCAGCAGCCAAGATTCCCTATTGTTGGCAGGCTCTGGAAACACCATATATTTT.